Detailed here is one T cell receptor (beta chain). Antigen: not known. A read error may account for a junction end that differs from germline. This sample stems from a study of T cells after yellow fever vaccination. 5'RACE template switching generated TCR cDNA, adding a universal primer site and UMIs. In TCRdb, the 5' RACE reads were re-called with MiXCR into one record per CDR3 protein. The sample holds around 300,000 distinct CDR3 sequences, about 4% seen once. Germline CDR1 and CDR2: SGDLS and YYNGEE. The CDR3 covers 14 residues. Study outcomes and limitations: FACS-sorted repertoires could harbor abundant contaminating bulk-population clonotypes. Secondary responses were weaker yet peaked faster, day 5 versus 15. Booster sampling recovered most clones from primary vaccination (under 98% CD4, approximately 90% CD8).

The source material was PBMCs, sampled 5 days after the yellow fever booster vaccination. This chain uses TRBV9 with TRBJ2-1; D is uncertain. This clonotype was obtained from a man aged 18-30 years who received the YFV17D yellow fever vaccine. DNA of the CDR3: TGTGCCAGCAGCGTAGTCGCAGAAAACAATGAGGAGTTCTTC. Its protein product is CASSVVAENNEEFF.